A selection of T cell receptor beta chains follows, all from one sample in a study of cytomegalovirus exposure and HLA in healthy donors. Sequencing was performed with immunoSEQ multiplex PCR; in TCRdb, only in-frame clones are kept and a portion is missing. The sample gives some 170,000 clones, about 85% of which show up once; about 2% is in the top ten. The sequencing input was PBMCs. These receptors were taken from a man aged 25-45 years in good health and CMV-seropositive. The CDR3 runs from the conserved cysteine through the conserved F or W. The D gene is left open where the match is weak. The listing skips clone size in some rows; elsewhere it reads once, few, many or a size class.

.	TRBV7-3	few	TRBJ2-7	CASSQDSFYEQYF	TGTGCCAGCAGCCAGGACAGCTTCTACGAGCAGTACTTC
TRBD1	TRBV4-1	once	TRBJ1-6	CASSQAPGQGYNSPLHF	TGCGCCAGCAGCCAAGCTCCGGGACAGGGGTATAATTCACCCCTCCACTTT
.	TRBV29-1	.	TRBJ1-1	CSVEPLNTEAFF	TGCAGCGTTGAACCTCTGAACACTGAAGCTTTCTTT
.	TRBV5-4	.	TRBJ2-7	CASSPGTASVYEQYF	TGTGCCAGCAGCCCGGGGACGGCTAGCGTCTACGAGCAGTACTTC
.	TRBV5-4	.	TRBJ1-4	CASSLEGYNEKLFF	TGTGCCAGCAGCTTGGAGGGGTATAATGAAAAACTGTTTTTT
TRBD2	TRBV11-1	once	TRBJ2-3	CASSLGAGGSTDTQYF	TGTGCCAGCAGCTTGGGGGCGGGGGGAAGCACAGATACGCAGTATTTT
TRBD1	TRBV27	.	TRBJ1-1	CASSYIQGGYPTEAFF	TGTGCCAGCAGTTATATACAGGGGGGCTACCCCACTGAAGCTTTCTTT
.	TRBV6-5	.	TRBJ1-3	CASSYSLSGNTIYF	TGTGCCAGCAGTTATTCTCTATCTGGAAACACCATATATTTT
.	TRBV7-9	few	TRBJ1-6	CASSSLRGSPLHF	TGTGCCAGCAGCTCCCTCAGGGGTTCACCCCTCCACTTT
TRBD1	TRBV11-2	once	TRBJ2-7	CASRRSGTGRSYEQYF	TGTGCCAGCAGAAGATCCGGGACAGGGAGGTCCTACGAGCAGTACTTC
.	TRBV5-1	.	TRBJ2-3	CASSPEDITDTQYF	TGCGCCAGCAGCCCAGAAGACATCACAGATACGCAGTATTTT
.	TRBV6-6	few	TRBJ2-7	CASQSRYEQYF	TGTGCCAGCCAGTCCCGTTACGAGCAGTACTTC
.	TRBV27	.	TRBJ2-1	CASTSGGGYNEQFF	TGTGCCAGCACCTCGGGGGGCGGGTACAATGAGCAGTTCTTC
TRBD2	TRBV11-2	.	TRBJ2-1	CASSSSGLGSNEQFF	TGTGCCAGCAGCTCGTCGGGACTAGGGTCCAATGAGCAGTTCTTC
TRBD2	TRBV19	few	TRBJ2-3	CASTKPQTSGGPDTQYF	TGTGCCAGTACCAAACCTCAGACTAGCGGGGGGCCAGATACGCAGTATTTT
.	TRBV5-1	once	TRBJ2-1	CASSLDRRSGEQFF	TGCGCCAGCAGCTTGGACCGGAGGTCGGGTGAGCAGTTCTTC
TRBD1	TRBV30	.	TRBJ1-2	CAWGGSPGTVYTF	TGTGCCTGGGGGGGGAGTCCCGGGACAGTTTACACCTTC
TRBD2	TRBV4-3	.	TRBJ2-5	CASSQETSGGATETQYF	TGCGCCAGCAGCCAAGAAACCAGCGGGGGGGCGACAGAGACCCAGTACTTC
TRBD2	TRBV19	.	TRBJ2-1	CASSKKLAAKSYNEQFF	TGTGCCAGTAGTAAAAAACTAGCGGCGAAGTCCTACAATGAGCAGTTCTTC
.	TRBV29-1	.	TRBJ1-2	CSVDGDYWGYTF	TGCAGCGTTGACGGGGACTACTGGGGCTACACCTTC
TRBD2	TRBV4-2	.	TRBJ2-3	CASSQGTSGSTDTQYF	TGTGCCAGCAGCCAGGGGACTAGCGGCTCCACAGATACGCAGTATTTT
.	TRBV4-1	once	TRBJ1-1	CASSQDGRRTPGDTEAFF	TGCGCCAGCAGCCAAGATGGGAGAAGAACCCCCGGGGACACTGAAGCTTTCTTT
.	TRBV19	.	TRBJ2-7	CASSIRDSVYEQYF	TGTGCCAGTAGTATCCGGGACTCAGTCTACGAGCAGTACTTC
.	TRBV27	.	TRBJ1-2	CASSPEQRHGYTF	TGTGCCAGCAGCCCTGAACAGCGGCACGGCTACACCTTC
TRBD2	TRBV10-3	.	TRBJ2-2	CATPRGGGNTGELFF	TGTGCCACGCCGCGGGGGGGAGGGAACACCGGGGAGCTGTTTTTT
TRBD2	TRBV7-2	once	TRBJ2-7	CASSLAGGGASYEQYF	TGTGCCAGCAGCTTAGCGGGCGGGGGGGCGTCCTACGAGCAGTACTTC
TRBD1	TRBV6-5	.	TRBJ1-2	CASSYMGQGQLGGYTF	TGTGCCAGCAGTTACATGGGACAGGGCCAGCTGGGTGGCTACACCTTC
.	TRBV27	.	TRBJ1-6	CASQQGNSPLHF	TGTGCCAGTCAACAGGGTAATTCACCCCTCCACTTT
.	TRBV7-2	.	TRBJ2-7	CASSLNRLLSYEQYF	TGTGCCAGCAGCTTAAACAGGCTCCTCTCCTACGAGCAGTACTTC
.	TRBV5-6	.	TRBJ2-7	CASSLIQTYEQYF	TGTGCCAGCAGCTTGATACAGACCTACGAGCAGTACTTC